This TCR beta chain was sequenced for a study of multiple sclerosis patients with progressive multifocal leukoencephalopathy. This clone was picked up a small number of times. Time point noted: time of PML onset. PML was confirmed by JC virus DNA in cerebrospinal fluid. The T3 samples were drawn when PML began. CDR3 length equals 13 residues. Trimming removed 4 bases from V and 7 bases from J, with 14 bases in between. Germline CDR1 reads SGHDN; CDR2 reads FVKESK. The method was immunoSEQ multiplex PCR; TCRdb's version includes in-frame clones alone and lacks a portion of them. The sample lists approximately 30,000 clones, roughly 87% occurring once.

This rearrangement joins TRBV14 to TRBJ2-7; D is perhaps TRBD2 (7 bases). This TCR was sampled from a woman aged 40-49 years with progressive multifocal leukoencephalopathy. The source material was PBMCs, sampled from a patient treated with natalizumab. The CDR3 loop reads CASSPRGALEQYF. Written as DNA, the CDR3 is TGTGCCAGCAGCCCTCGGGGGGCGTTGGAGCAGTACTTC.